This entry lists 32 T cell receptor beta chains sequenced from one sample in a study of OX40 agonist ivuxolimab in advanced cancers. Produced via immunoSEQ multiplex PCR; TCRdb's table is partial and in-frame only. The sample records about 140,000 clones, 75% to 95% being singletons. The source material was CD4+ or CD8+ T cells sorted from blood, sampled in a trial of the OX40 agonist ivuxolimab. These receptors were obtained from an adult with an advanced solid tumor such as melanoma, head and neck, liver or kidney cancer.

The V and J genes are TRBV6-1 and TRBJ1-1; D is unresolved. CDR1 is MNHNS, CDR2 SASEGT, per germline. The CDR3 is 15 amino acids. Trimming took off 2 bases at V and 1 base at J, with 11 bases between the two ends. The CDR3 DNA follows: TGTGCCAGCAGTGAATCGACGGAGGGGAACACTGAAGCTTTCTTT. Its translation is CASSESTEGNTEAFF.

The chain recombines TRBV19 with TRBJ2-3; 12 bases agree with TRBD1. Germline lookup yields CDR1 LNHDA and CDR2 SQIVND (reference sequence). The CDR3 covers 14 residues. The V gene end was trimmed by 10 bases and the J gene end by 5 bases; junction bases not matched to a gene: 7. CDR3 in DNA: TGTGCCACCCGGGGACAGGGGGCAAAAGATACGCAGTATTTT. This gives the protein CATRGQGAKDTQYF.

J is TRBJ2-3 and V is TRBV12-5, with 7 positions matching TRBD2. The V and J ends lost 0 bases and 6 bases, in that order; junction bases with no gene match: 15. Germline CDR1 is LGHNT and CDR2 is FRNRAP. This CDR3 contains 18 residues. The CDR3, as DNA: TGTGCTAGTGGTTTGGTACGAGTTGGCGGGGAGGGCATGGATACGCAGTATTTT. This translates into CASGLVRVGGEGMDTQYF.

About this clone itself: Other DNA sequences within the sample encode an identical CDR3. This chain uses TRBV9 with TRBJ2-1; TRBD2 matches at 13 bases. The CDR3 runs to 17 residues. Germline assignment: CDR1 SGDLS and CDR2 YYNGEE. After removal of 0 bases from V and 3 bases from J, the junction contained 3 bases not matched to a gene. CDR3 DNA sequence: TGTGCCAGCAGCGTAGAGCGGACTAGCGGGAGCTACAATGAGCAGTTCTTC. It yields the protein CASSVERTSGSYNEQFF.

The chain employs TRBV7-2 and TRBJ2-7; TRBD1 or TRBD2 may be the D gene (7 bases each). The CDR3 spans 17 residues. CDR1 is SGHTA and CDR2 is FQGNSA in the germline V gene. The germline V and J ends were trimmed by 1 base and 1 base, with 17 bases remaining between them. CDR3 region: CASSLVQWQGGSYEQYF. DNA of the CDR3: TGTGCCAGCAGCTTAGTTCAATGGCAGGGGGGGTCCTACGAGCAGTACTTC.

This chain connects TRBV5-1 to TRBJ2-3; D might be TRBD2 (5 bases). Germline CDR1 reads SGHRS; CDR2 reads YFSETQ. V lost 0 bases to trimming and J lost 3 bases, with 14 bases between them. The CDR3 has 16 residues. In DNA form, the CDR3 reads TGCGCCAGCAGCTTGGTGCCTAGCATTGGAACAGATACGCAGTATTTT. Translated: CASSLVPSIGTDTQYF.

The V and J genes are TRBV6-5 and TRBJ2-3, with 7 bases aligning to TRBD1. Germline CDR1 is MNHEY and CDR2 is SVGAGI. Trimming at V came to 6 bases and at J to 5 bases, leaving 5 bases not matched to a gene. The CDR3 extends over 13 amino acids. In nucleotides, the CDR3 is TGTGCCAGCAGGCCCCGGGACAGAGATACGCAGTATTTT. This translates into CASRPRDRDTQYF.

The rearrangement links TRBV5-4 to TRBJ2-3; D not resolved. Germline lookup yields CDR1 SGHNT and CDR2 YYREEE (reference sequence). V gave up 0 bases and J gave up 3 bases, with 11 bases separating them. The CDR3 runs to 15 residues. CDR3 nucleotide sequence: TGTGCCAGCAGCTTGGTTGGCTCGAGAACAGATACGCAGTATTTT. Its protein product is CASSLVGSRTDTQYF.

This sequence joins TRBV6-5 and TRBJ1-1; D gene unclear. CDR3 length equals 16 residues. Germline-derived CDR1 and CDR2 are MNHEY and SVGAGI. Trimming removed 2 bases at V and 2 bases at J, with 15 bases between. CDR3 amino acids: CASSYARSPANTEAFF. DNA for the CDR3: TGTGCCAGCAGTTACGCCCGCTCCCCTGCTAACACTGAAGCTTTCTTT.

The CDR3 nucleotides are TGCAGCGTTGAAGTACGGACTGGGCTTAGCGGGAGATTAAGCGAGCAGTACTTC. Translating gives CSVEVRTGLSGRLSEQYF. The rearrangement uses TRBV29-1 and TRBJ2-7; 9 nucleotides line up with TRBD2. This CDR3 region has 18 residues. The V and J ends lost 1 base and 6 bases, in that order; junction bases with no gene match: 19. Germline loops: CDR1 SQVTM, CDR2 ANQGSEA.

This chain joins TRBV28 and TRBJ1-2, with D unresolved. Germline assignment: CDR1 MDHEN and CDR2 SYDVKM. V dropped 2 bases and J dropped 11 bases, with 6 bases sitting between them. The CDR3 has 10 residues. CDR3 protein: CASSLDGYTF. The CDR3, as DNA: TGTGCCAGCAGTTTAGACGGTTACACCTTC.

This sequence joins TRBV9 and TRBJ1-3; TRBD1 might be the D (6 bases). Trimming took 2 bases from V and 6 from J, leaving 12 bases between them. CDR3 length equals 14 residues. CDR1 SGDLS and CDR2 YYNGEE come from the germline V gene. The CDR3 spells CASSVWDTANTIYF. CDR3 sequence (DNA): TGTGCCAGCAGCGTCTGGGACACGGCAAACACCATATATTTT.

DNA for the CDR3: TGTGCCAGCAGCGCCCCTTGGACAGGGGGCTTAGGGGAGCAGTTCTTC. Protein: CASSAPWTGGLGEQFF. This chain joins TRBV7-2 and TRBJ2-1; TRBD1 aligns across 11 bases. The trim removed 5 bases at V and 10 bases at J, leaving 13 bases unmatched. Germline V CDR1 and CDR2: SGHTA, FQGNSA. The CDR3 is 16 residues long. The whole variable domain, remainder taken from reference TRBV7-2 and TRBJ2-1, is GAGVSQSPSNKVTEKGKDVELRCDPISGHTALYWYRQSLGQGLEFLIYFQGNSAPDKSGLPSDRFSAERTGGSVSTLTIQRTQQEDSAVYLCASSAPWTGGLGEQFFGPGTRLTVL.

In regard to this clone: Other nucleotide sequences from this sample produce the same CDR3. The CDR3 reads CASSVGGGDYGYTF. The CDR3 bases are TGTGCCAGCAGCGTCGGTGGTGGTGACTATGGCTACACCTTC. J is TRBJ1-2 and V is TRBV9; D is unresolved. This CDR3 region has 14 residues. V lost 2 bases, J lost 3 bases, and 11 bases lay in between. The germline V gene encodes CDR1 SGDLS and CDR2 YYNGEE. The full variable domain, rest sourced from reference TRBV9 and TRBJ1-2, is DSGVTQTPKHLITATGQRVTLRCSPRSGDLSVYWYQQSLDQGLQFLIQYYNGEERAKGNILERFSAQQFPDLHSELNLSSLELGDSALYFCASSVGGGDYGYTFGSGTRLTVV.

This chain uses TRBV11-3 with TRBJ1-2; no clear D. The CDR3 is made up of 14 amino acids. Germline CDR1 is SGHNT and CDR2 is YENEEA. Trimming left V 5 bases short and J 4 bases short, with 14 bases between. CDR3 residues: CASSKREGLYGYTF. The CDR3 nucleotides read TGTGCCAGCAGCAAGAGGGAAGGTCTCTATGGCTACACCTTC. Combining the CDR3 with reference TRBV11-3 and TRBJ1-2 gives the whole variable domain EAGVVQSPRYKIIEKKQPVAFWCNPISGHNTLYWYLQNLGQGPELLIRYENEEAVDDSQLPKDRFSAERLKGVDSTLKIQPAELGDSAVYLCASSKREGLYGYTFGSGTRLTVV.

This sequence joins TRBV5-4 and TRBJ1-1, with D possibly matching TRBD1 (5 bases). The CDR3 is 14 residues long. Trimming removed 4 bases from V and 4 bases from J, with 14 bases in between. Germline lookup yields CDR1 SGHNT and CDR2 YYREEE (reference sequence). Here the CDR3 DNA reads TGTGCCAGCAGCCCCCAGGGTTTCGGCACTGAAGCTTTCTTT. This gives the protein CASSPQGFGTEAFF.

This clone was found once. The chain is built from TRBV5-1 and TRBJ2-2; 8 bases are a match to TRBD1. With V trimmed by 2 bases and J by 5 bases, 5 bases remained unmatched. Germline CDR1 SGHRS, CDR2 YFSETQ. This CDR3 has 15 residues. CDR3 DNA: TGCGCCAGCAGCTTAGGACAGGGTGGGACCGGGGAGCTGTTTTTT. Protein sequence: CASSLGQGGTGELFF.

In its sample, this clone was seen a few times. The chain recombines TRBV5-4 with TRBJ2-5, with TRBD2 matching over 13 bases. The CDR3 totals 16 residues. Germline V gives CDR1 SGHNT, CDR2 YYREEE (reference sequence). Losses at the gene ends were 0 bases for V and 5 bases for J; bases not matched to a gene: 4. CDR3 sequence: CASSLGGLAGRETQYF. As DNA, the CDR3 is TGTGCCAGCAGCTTGGGGGGACTAGCGGGACGGGAGACCCAGTACTTC.

The CDR3 DNA reads TGTGCCAGCACCGAACTAGCGGGAACATACGAGCAGTACTTC. It codes for CASTELAGTYEQYF. This chain joins TRBV6-1 and TRBJ2-7; 10 nucleotides agree with TRBD2. This CDR3 is 14 amino acids long. Per the germline V gene, CDR1 is MNHNS and CDR2 is SASEGT. V shed 7 bases, J shed 4 bases, and the junction held 7 bases outside the gene matches.

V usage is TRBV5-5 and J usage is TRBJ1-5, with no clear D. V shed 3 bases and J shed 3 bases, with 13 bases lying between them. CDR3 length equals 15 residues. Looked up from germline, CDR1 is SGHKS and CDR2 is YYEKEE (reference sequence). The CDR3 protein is CASSYIVGVNQPQHF. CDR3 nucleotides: TGTGCCAGCAGCTACATAGTGGGAGTCAATCAGCCCCAGCATTTT.

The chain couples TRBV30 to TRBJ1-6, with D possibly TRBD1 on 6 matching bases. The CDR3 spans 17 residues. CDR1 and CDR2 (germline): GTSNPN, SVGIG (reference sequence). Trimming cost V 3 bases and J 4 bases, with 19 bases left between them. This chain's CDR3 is CAWRTGEGVIYNSPLHF. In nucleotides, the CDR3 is TGTGCCTGGAGGACAGGAGAGGGGGTAATATATAATTCACCCCTCCACTTT.

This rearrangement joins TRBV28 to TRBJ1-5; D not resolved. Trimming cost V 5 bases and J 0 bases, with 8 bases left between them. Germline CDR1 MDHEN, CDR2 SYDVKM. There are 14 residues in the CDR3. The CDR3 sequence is CASSMSYSNQPQHF. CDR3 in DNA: TGTGCCAGCAGTATGAGCTATAGCAATCAGCCCCAGCATTTT.

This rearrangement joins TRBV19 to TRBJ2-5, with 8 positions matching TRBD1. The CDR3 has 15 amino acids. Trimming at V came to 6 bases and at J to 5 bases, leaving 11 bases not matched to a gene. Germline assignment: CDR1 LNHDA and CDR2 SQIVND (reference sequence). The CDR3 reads CASSSGQGRAETQYF. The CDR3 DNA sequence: TGTGCCAGTAGCTCAGGACAGGGAAGGGCGGAGACCCAGTACTTC.

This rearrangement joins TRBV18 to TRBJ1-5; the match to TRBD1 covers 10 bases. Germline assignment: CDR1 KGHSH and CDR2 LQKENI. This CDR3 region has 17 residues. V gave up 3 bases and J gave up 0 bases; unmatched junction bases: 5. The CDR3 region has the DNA TGTGCCAGCTCACCTGGACAGGGGGGCTATAGCAATCAGCCCCAGCATTTT. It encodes CASSPGQGGYSNQPQHF.

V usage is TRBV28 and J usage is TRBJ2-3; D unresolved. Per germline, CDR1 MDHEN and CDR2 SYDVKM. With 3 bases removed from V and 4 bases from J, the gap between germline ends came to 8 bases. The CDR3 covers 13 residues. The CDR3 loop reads CASSLSYSDTQYF. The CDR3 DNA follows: TGTGCCAGCAGTTTGTCTTATTCAGATACGCAGTATTTT.

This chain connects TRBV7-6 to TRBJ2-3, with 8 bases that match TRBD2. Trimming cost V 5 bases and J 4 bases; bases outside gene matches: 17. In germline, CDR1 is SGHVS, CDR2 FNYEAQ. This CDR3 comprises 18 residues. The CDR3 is CASSAYLLAAAIPDTQYF. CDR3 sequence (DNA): TGTGCCAGCAGCGCTTACTTACTAGCGGCCGCAATCCCAGATACGCAGTATTTT.

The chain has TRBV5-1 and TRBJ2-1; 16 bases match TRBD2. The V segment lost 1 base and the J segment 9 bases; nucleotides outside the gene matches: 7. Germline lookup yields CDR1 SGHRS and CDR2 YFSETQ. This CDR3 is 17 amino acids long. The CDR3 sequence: CASSLKGLAGGLGEQFF. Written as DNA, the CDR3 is TGCGCCAGCAGCTTGAAGGGACTAGCGGGAGGGCTGGGTGAGCAGTTCTTC.

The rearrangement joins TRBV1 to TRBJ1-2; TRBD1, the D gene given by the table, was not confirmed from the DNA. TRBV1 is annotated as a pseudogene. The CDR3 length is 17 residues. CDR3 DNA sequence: TGCACCAGCAGCTACAGAACAGGAAGACGCTTAGAGTATGGCTACACCTTC. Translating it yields CTSSYRTGRRLEYGYTF.

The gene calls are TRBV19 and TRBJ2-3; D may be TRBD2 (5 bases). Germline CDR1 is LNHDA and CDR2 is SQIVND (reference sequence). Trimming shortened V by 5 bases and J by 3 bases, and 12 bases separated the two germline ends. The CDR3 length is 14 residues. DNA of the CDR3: TGTGCCAGTAGTTCGGGGTTCGGGACAGATACGCAGTATTTT. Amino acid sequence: CASSSGFGTDTQYF.

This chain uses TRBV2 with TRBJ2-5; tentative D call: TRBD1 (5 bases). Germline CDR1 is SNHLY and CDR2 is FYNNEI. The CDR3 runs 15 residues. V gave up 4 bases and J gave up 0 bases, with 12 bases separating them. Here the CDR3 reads CASSAGQGNQETQYF. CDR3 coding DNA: TGTGCCAGCAGTGCAGGGCAGGGAAACCAAGAGACCCAGTACTTC.

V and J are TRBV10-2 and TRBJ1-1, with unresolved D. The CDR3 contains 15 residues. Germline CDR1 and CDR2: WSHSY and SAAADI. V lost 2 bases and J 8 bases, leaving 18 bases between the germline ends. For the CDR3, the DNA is TGCGCCAGCAGTGAGGGTGGGCGTGGGGTTCGGGAAGCTTTCTTT. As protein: CASSEGGRGVREAFF.

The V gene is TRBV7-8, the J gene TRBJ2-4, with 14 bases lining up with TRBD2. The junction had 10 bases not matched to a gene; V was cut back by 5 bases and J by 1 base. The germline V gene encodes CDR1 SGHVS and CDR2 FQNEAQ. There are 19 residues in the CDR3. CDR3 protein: CASSKGLAGESGAKNIQYF. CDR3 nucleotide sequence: TGTGCCAGCAGCAAGGGACTAGCGGGAGAAAGTGGCGCCAAAAACATTCAGTACTTC.